This T cell receptor beta chain was sequenced during a study of control samples from healthy donors and cancer patients. The data were produced by immunoSEQ multiplex PCR, yet TCRdb's version contains in-frame clones alone and is incomplete. The repertoire holds 110,000 to 150,000 clones, with roughly 90% as singletons. The CDR3 is 17 amino acids. V lost 2 bases and J lost 3, with 17 bases in between. The germline V gene encodes CDR1 SGHAT and CDR2 FQNNGV. Sequencing was performed on blood. V usage is TRBV11-2 and J usage is TRBJ1-3, with D unclear. The receptor was isolated from a young man in good health. The CDR3, as DNA: TGTGCCAGCAGCTTACCATTCTCCGCGGTACGTGGAAACACCATATATTTT. Protein sequence: CASSLPFSAVRGNTIYF. Variable domain in full (rest from reference TRBV11-2 and TRBJ1-3): EAGVAQSPRYKIIEKRQSVAFWCNPISGHATLYWYQQILGQGPKLLIQFQNNGVVDDSQLPKDRFSAERLKGVDSTLKIQPAKLEDSAVYLCASSLPFSAVRGNTIYFGEGSWLTVV.